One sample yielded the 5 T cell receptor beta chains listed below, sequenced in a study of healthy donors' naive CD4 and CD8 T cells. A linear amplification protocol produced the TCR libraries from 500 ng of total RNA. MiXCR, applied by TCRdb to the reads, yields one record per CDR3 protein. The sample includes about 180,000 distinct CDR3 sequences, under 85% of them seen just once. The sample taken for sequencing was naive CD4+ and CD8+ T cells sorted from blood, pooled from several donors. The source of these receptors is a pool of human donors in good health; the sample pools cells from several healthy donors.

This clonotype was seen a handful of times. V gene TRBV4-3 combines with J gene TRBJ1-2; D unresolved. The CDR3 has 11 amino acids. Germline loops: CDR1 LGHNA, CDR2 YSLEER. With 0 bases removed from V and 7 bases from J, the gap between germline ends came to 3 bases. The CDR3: CASSQDGGYTF. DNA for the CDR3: TGCGCCAGCAGCCAAGATGGTGGCTACACCTTC.

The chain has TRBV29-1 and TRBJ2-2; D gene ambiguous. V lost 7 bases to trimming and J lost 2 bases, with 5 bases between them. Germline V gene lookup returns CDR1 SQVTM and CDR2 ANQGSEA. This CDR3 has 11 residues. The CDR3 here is CSGTNTGELFF. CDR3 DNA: TGCAGCGGCACCAACACCGGGGAGCTGTTTTTT.

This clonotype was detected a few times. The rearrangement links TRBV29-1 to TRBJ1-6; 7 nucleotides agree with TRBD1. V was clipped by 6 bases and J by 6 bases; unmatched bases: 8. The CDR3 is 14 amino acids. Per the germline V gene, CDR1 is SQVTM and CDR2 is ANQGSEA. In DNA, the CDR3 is TGCAGCGTCCCCCAGGGACAGAGTAATTCACCCCTCCACTTT. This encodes CSVPQGQSNSPLHF.

The CDR3 coding sequence is TGTGCCAGCAGTTTAACGGCGGGGGCAGGGAGGGACTATGGCTACACCTTC. Its translation: CASSLTAGAGRDYGYTF. V usage is TRBV27 and J usage is TRBJ1-2; tentative D call: TRBD1 (6 bases). The CDR3 has 17 amino acids. CDR1 is MNHEY, CDR2 SMNVEV, per germline (reference sequence). Trimming shortened V by 2 bases and J by 3 bases, and 19 bases separated the two germline ends.

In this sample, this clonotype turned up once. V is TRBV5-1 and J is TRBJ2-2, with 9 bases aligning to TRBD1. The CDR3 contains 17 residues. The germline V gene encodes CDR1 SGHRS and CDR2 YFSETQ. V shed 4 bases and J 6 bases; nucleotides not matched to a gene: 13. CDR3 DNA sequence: TGCGCCAGCAGCCCCGAGGGGACAGGGAGGTTCGCCGGGGAGCTGTTTTTT. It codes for CASSPEGTGRFAGELFF. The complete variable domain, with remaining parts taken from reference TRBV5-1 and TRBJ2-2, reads KAGVTQTPRYLIKTRGQQVTLSCSPISGHRSVSWYQQTPGQGLQFLFEYFSETQRNKGNFPGRFSGRQFSNSRSEMNVSTLELGDSALYLCASSPEGTGRFAGELFFGEGSRLTVL.